This T cell receptor (beta chain) emerged from a study of blood T cells in healthy people across ages. The use of a sample-barcoded 5' primer and a J-beta primer mix characterized a second PCR of roughly 6 to 11 cycles. Each CDR3 protein gets one entry after TCRdb re-called the 5' RACE reads with MiXCR. The repertoire holds some 780,000 distinct CDR3 sequences, with 56% as singletons. Worth noting for this clonotype: What it binds is unknown.

General study findings and limits: Long-lived and aged donors differed, with more naive CD4+ cells and higher diversity in the long-lived. A strong correlation was found between TCR beta diversity and the percentage of naive T cells.

With 0 bases removed from V and 7 bases from J, the gap between germline ends came to 15 bases. This CDR3 region has 15 residues. From germline, CDR1 is LGHNA and CDR2 YSLEER. This receptor was obtained from a man aged 35 to 55 in good health. Specimen: blood. V usage is TRBV4-3 and J usage is TRBJ1-2; TRBD1 might be the D (6 bases). The CDR3 DNA follows: TGCGCCAGCAGCCAAGATACGGGGGCGAGAGGTGGCTACACCTTC. This codes for CASSQDTGARGGYTF.